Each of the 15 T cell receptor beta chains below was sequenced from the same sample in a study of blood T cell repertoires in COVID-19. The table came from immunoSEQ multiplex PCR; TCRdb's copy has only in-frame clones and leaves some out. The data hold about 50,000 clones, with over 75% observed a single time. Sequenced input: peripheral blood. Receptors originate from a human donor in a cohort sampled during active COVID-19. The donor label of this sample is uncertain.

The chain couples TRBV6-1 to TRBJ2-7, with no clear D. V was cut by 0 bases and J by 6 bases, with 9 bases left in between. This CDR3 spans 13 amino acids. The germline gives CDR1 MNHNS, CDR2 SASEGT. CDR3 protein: CASSEAVTGEQYF. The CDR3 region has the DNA TGTGCCAGCAGTGAAGCTGTAACTGGCGAGCAGTACTTC.

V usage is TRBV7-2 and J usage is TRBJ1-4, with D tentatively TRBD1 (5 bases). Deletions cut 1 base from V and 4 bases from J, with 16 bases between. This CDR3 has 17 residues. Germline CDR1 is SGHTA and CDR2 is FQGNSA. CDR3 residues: CASSLEGAWRGNEKLFF. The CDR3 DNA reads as TGTGCCAGCAGCTTAGAAGGCGCTTGGAGGGGTAATGAAAAACTGTTTTTT.

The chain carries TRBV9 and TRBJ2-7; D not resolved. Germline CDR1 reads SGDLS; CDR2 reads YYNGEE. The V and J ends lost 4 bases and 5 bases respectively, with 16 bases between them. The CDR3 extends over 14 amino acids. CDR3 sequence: CASSTPPIGDEQYF. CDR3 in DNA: TGTGCCAGCAGCACACCTCCAATCGGAGACGAGCAGTACTTC.

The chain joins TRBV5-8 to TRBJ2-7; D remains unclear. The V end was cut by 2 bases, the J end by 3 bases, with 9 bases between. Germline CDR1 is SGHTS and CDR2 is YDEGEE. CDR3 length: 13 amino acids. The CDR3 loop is CASSFLENYEQYF. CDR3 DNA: TGTGCCAGCAGCTTCCTAGAGAACTACGAGCAGTACTTC. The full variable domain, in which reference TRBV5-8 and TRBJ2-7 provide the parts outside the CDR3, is EAGVTQSPTHLIKTRGQQATLRCSPISGHTSVYWYQQALGLGLQFLLWYDEGEERNRGNFPPRFSGRQFPNYSSELNVNALELEDSALYLCASSFLENYEQYFGPGTRLTVT.

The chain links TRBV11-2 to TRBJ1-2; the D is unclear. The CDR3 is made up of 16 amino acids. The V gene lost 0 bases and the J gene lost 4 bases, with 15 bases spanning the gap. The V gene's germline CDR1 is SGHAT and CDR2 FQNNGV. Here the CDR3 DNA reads TGTGCCAGCAGCTTAGATCCAACGGGAGCGATCTATGGCTACACCTTC. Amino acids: CASSLDPTGAIYGYTF.

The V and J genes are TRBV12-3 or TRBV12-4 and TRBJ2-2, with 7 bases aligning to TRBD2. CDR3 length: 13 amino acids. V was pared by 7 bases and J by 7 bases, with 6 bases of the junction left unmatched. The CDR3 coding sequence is TGTGCCAGCACACTAGCGTATAACGGGGAGCTGTTTTTT. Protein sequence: CASTLAYNGELFF.

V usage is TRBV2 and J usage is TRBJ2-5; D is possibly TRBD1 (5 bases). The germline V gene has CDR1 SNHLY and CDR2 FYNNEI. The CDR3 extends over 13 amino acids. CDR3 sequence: CAFRVGVRETQYF. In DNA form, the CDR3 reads TGTGCTTTTCGAGTAGGGGTTAGAGAGACCCAGTACTTC.

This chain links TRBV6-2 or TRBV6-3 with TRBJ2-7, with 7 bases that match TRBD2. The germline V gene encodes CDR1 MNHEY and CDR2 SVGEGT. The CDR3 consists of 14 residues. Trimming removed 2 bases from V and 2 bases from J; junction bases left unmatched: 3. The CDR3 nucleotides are TGTGCCAGCAGTTACGGCGCGGGGGCCTACGAGCAGTACTTC. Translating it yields CASSYGAGAYEQYF.

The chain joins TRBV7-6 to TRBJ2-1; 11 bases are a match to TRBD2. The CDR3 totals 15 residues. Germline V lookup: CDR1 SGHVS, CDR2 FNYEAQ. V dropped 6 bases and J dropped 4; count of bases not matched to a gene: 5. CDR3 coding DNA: TGTGCCAGCAGTACTAGCGGGGGAGGGTACAATGAGCAGTTCTTC. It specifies CASSTSGGGYNEQFF.

The CDR3 nucleotides read TGTGCCAGCAGGCCCGACAGGGGGGTTTGGAACATTCAGTACTTC. Translated: CASRPDRGVWNIQYF. This chain uses TRBV2 with TRBJ2-4; 9 nucleotides agree with TRBD1. CDR3 length: 15 amino acids. Germline V gene lookup returns CDR1 SNHLY and CDR2 FYNNEI. V was pared by 6 bases and J by 7 bases, with 10 bases of the junction left unmatched.

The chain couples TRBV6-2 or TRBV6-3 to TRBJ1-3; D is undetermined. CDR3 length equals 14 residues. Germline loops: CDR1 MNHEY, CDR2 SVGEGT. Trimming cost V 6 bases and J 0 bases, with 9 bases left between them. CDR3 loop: CASSRGPSGNTIYF. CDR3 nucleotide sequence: TGTGCCAGCAGCCGCGGCCCCTCTGGAAACACCATATATTTT.

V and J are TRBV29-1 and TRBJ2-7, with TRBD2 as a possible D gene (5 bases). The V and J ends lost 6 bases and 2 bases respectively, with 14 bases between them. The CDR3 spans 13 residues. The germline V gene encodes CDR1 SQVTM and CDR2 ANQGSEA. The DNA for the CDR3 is TGCAGCGTCTCTAGCAATCGAGCCTACGAGCAGTACTTC. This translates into CSVSSNRAYEQYF.

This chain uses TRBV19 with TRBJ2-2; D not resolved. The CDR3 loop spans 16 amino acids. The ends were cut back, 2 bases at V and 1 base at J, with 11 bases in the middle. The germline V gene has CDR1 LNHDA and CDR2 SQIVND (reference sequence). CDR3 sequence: CASSISWAVNTGELFF. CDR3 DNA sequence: TGTGCCAGTAGTATATCATGGGCAGTGAACACCGGGGAGCTGTTTTTT.

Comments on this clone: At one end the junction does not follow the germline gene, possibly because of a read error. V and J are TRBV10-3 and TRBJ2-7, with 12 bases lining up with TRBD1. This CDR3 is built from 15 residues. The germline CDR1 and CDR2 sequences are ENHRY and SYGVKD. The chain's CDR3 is CAIDERGTGGETADF. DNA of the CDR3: TGTGCCATCGATGAACGCGGGACAGGGGGCGAAACGGCCGATTTC.

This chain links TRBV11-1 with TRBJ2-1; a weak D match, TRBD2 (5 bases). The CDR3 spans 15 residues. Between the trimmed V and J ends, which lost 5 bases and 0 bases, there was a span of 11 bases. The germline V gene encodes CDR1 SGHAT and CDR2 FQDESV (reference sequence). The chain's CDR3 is CASSLDWSSYNEQFF. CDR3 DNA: TGTGCCAGCAGCCTGGACTGGAGCTCCTACAATGAGCAGTTCTTC.